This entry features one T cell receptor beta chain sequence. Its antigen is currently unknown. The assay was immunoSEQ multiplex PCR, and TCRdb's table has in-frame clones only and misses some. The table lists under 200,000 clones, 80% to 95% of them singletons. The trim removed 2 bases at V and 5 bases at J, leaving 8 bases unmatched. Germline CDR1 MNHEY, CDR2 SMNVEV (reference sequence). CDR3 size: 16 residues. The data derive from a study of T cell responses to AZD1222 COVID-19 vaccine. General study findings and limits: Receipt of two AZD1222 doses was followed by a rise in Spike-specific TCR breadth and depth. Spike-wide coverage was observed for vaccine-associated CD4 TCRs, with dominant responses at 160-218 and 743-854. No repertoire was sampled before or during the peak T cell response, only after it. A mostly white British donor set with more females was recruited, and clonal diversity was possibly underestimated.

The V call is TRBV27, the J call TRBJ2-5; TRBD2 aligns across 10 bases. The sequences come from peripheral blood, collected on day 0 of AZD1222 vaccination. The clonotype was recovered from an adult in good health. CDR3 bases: TGTGCCAGCAGTTTACTAGCGGGAGTGGTCGGGGAGACCCAGTACTTC. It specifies CASSLLAGVVGETQYF.